What follows is one T cell receptor (beta chain) and its context. It has no known antigen specificity. The record has no base qualities; no much larger clone is one base away. Other DNA sequences in this specimen translate into the identical CDR3. Using the deep immunoSEQ assay, multiplex PCR amplified TCR CDR3 regions from genomic DNA. Extracted genomic DNA from each cell subset was spread evenly across all wells of several immunoSEQ 96-well plates, with each plate serving as a replicate. For unsorted PBMC, roughly 0.3 ug genomic DNA, equal to tens of thousands of T cell genomes, was loaded into each replicate PCR. Genomic DNA from unsorted PBMC was sequenced over ten immunoSEQ deep assay plates. The purified libraries were quantified using a Qubit 3.0 fluorometer, sized with a Bioanalyzer 2100, and then quantified again using the KAPA Library Quantification kit. Every immunoSEQ 96-well plate was sequenced on a separate single-read 150-cycle Illumina NextSeq 550 flow cell. Per the source publication's procedure: Because only junctional sequences without quality scores were contained in the immunoSEQ output, filtering matching that applied to full-length reads could not be performed. Sequences were annotated with PyIR, a Python wrapper for IgBLAST v1.9, using IMGT germline references to assign V/J genes and CDR3. Reads with weak V/J assignments (E-value above 1e-6), missing CDR3, stop codons, out-of-frame junctions, or ambiguous translated residues were removed. V3J clonotypes were defined by identical inferred V gene, J gene, and CDR3 amino acid sequence. To compute the percentage overlap between repertoires, the number of shared unique clonotypes was divided by the size of the smaller repertoire. RTK rarefaction, the Chao1 estimator, and Recon v2.1 estimates of unobserved clonotypes were used to assess repertoire richness. In TCRdb, the immuneACCESS table is reduced to in-frame sequences with V and J assigned. These tables do not hold every clone; where another copy was compared, an unresolved V gene accounts for under half, and the others remain unexplained. The V and J calls and clone size are taken from that table; D and trimming were inferred from the DNA. Within this sample are 450,000 to 550,000 clones, with 70% to 80% of them counted one time only. The leading ten clones occupy 10% to 15% of the sample.

This sample was taken from a study of shared clonotypes between healthy human individuals (TCRdb year 2020). With respect to the entire study: The cohort included three men and a couple of women between 18 and 49 years of age. The study deeply sequenced blood TCR repertoires of about 5 healthy adults to estimate repertoire size and the extent of clonotype sharing between individuals. To increase sequencing depth and limit assay-specific biases, TCR repertoire library preparation and sequencing were carried out by different laboratories using diverse techniques. Each donor's leukapheresis produced roughly between about 0.8 and 8.9 billion PBMCs. The investigation overall reported the following: Based on pairwise subsampling, the degree of clonotype sharing among donors was expected to be affected by sequencing depth. Sampling was restricted to blood, and TCR repertoires in tissue are likely to differ from TCR repertoires in blood. Because the study included a small number of donors, the genetic and exposure-history diversity represented was limited.

Deletion took 6 bases off V and 0 bases off J, with a span of 12 bases between the germline ends. The germline V gene specifies LGHNA as CDR1 and YSLEER as CDR2. Including the terminal cysteine and phenylalanine, the CDR3 comprises 15 residues. The DNA shown is the 45-base CDR3, in frame from base 1. The donors were healthy, HIV-negative adults who had no recently reported acute infections or vaccinations. All donors were Caucasian adults living in Nashville, Tennessee, USA. For unsorted samples, 90 million or so PBMCs were counted and genomic DNA was extracted with the QIAamp DNA Blood Mini kit. After blood collection by leukapheresis, PBMCs were isolated using Ficoll-Histopaque density gradient centrifugation and then cryopreserved in the vapor phase of liquid nitrogen.

The source of this sequence is a middle-aged woman in good health. Some clones in this sample may be carry-over from other donors' samples. This sequence uses TRBV4-3 and TRBJ2-1, with TRBD2 perhaps the D gene, on 6 matching bases. The sequenced sample consisted of PBMCs. The sequenced DNA: TGCGCCAGCAGTCGAAGGCGGGACTCCTACAATGAGCAGTTCTTC. This is translated as CASSRRRDSYNEQFF.